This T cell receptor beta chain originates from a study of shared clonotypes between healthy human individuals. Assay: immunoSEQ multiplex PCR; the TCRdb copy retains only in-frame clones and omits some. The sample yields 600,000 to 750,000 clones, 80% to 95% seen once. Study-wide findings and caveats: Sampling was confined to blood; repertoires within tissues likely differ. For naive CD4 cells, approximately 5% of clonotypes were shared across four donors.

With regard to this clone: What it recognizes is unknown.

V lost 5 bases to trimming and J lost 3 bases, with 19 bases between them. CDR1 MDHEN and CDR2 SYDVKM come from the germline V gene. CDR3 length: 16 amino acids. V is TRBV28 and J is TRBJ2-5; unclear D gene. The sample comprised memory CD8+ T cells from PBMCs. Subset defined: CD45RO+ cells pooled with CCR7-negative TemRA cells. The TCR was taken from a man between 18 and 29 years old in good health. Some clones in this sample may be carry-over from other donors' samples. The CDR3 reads CASSLRRDLTEETQYF. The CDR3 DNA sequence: TGTGCCAGCAGTCTCAGACGTGACCTAACCGAAGAGACCCAGTACTTC.